The 10 T cell receptor beta chains below come from one sample, sequenced in a study of Tregs in tolerant kidney transplant recipients. Only in-frame clones appear in the TCRdb table, and some are missing; sequencing was by immunoSEQ multiplex PCR. The table shows 240,000 or so clones, with about 80% occurring only once. The sample consisted of CD4+ T cells from blood. The source is a human donor in good health.

J is TRBJ1-4 and V is TRBV5-1, with unresolved D. The V end was cut by 1 base, the J end by 4 bases, with 8 bases between. CDR1 and CDR2 (germline): SGHRS, YFSETQ. The CDR3 has 14 residues. The CDR3 DNA reads as TGCGCCAGCAGCTTGAATACAGATAATGAAAAACTGTTTTTT. Amino acids: CASSLNTDNEKLFF.

The V call is TRBV5-4, the J call TRBJ1-2; maybe TRBD1 (5 bases). Per the germline V gene, CDR1 is SGHNT and CDR2 is YYREEE (reference sequence). V lost 3 bases to trimming and J lost 8 bases, with 23 bases between them. There are 16 residues in the CDR3. The CDR3 DNA follows: TGTGCCAGCAGCTGGAGTCGAGACAGTCCCATATGGGGCTACACCTTC. It specifies CASSWSRDSPIWGYTF.

To note about this clone: Other DNA sequences in this specimen translate into the identical CDR3. The V call is TRBV15, the J call TRBJ2-5; D unclear. Germline CDR1 and CDR2: LNHNV and YYDKDF (reference sequence). This CDR3 has 13 amino acids. Trimming removed 0 bases at V and 4 bases at J, with 6 bases between. The CDR3 bases are TGTGCCACCAGCAGAGATCTGGTAGAGACCCAGTACTTC. It translates to CATSRDLVETQYF.

J is TRBJ2-7 and V is TRBV7-9; 9 nucleotides match TRBD1. The V gene's germline CDR1 is SEHNR and CDR2 FQNEAQ (reference sequence). Losses at the gene ends were 5 bases for V and 2 bases for J; bases not matched to a gene: 4. There are 14 residues in the CDR3. In DNA form, the CDR3 reads TGTGCCAGCAGCGGAAGGACAGGGGCCTACGAGCAGTACTTC. It translates to CASSGRTGAYEQYF.

V and J are TRBV5-1 and TRBJ2-1, with D perhaps TRBD2 (6 bases). CDR1 SGHRS and CDR2 YFSETQ come from the germline V gene. There are 14 residues in the CDR3. Trimming cost V 0 bases and J 12 bases, with 16 bases left between them. The CDR3 sequence is CASSLGDGTSPQFF. The CDR3 DNA reads TGCGCCAGCAGCTTGGGGGACGGGACTTCACCGCAGTTCTTC.

A few counts support this clone. The chain joins TRBV6-5 to TRBJ1-1, with unresolved D. Looked up from germline, CDR1 is MNHEY and CDR2 is SVGAGI. V was clipped by 6 bases and J by 1 base, with 9 bases between them. CDR3 length equals 13 residues. The CDR3 sequence is CASSRRKNTEAFF. The CDR3 coding sequence is TGTGCCAGCAGCCGACGGAAGAACACTGAAGCTTTCTTT.

V is TRBV10-3 and J is TRBJ2-1; the match to TRBD2 covers 7 bases. Per the germline V gene, CDR1 is ENHRY and CDR2 is SYGVKD. Unmatched junction bases numbered 2, after V lost 6 bases and J lost 6 bases. The CDR3 consists of 12 residues. CDR3 nucleotides: TGTGCCATCAGGAGGACTAGCAATGAGCAGTTCTTC. Its protein product is CAIRRTSNEQFF.

The CDR3 protein is CASGRGPTNEKLFF. For the CDR3, the DNA is TGTGCCAGTGGCCGGGGACCAACTAATGAAAAACTGTTTTTT. The chain joins TRBV11-2 to TRBJ1-4, with D possibly matching TRBD1 (5 bases). The CDR3 consists of 14 residues. The V gene's germline CDR1 is SGHAT and CDR2 FQNNGV. The V and J ends lost 9 bases and 0 bases respectively, with 11 bases between them.

This sequence joins TRBV7-6 and TRBJ2-1, with TRBD1 matching 12 bases. CDR1 and CDR2 from the germline V gene are SGHVS and FNYEAQ. The CDR3 covers 15 residues. V lost 9 bases and J lost 7; bases outside the gene matches: 10. The CDR3 coding sequence is TGTGCCAGTCTGTTGGGGACAGGGGGCACGAATGAGCAGTTCTTC. The encoded protein is CASLLGTGGTNEQFF. Combining the CDR3 with reference TRBV7-6 and TRBJ2-1 gives the whole variable domain GAGVSQSPRYKVTKRGQDVALRCDPISGHVSLYWYRQALGQGPEFLTYFNYEAQQDKSGLPNDRFSAERPEGSISTLTIQRTEQRDSAMYRCASLLGTGGTNEQFFGPGTRLTVL.

Here the CDR3 reads CASRQGAHGANVLTF. In DNA, the CDR3 is TGCGCCAGCAGACAGGGGGCTCATGGGGCCAACGTCCTGACTTTC. V and J are TRBV5-1 and TRBJ2-6, with TRBD1 identical over 9 bases. The germline gives CDR1 SGHRS, CDR2 YFSETQ. CDR3 length: 15 amino acids. Trimming took 5 bases from V and 3 from J; bases not matched to a gene: 3.